These 14 T cell receptor beta chains were sequenced from one sample in a study of T cells in Graves' hyperthyroidism and ophthalmopathy. It was RNA transcripts that yielded the amplified TCR beta CDR3 regions. During a first-round RT-PCR of the TCR CDR3, the HTBI primer set was used. TCRdb reprocessed the multiplex PCR reads with MiXCR, giving one entry per CDR3 protein. This sample has 250,000 to 350,000 distinct CDR3 sequences; about a sixth occur once, and the top ten carry about 51%. Sequenced input: blood. All receptors come from an older woman with Graves' ophthalmopathy.

The V gene is TRBV20-1, the J gene TRBJ1-1; D is possibly TRBD1 (5 bases). Per germline, CDR1 DFQATT and CDR2 SNEGSKA (reference sequence). Trimming pared 0 bases from V and 12 bases from J, leaving 14 bases between. The CDR3 runs to 12 residues. CDR3 sequence (DNA): TGCAGTGCTAGAGAGGGAGCAGGGTCGACTTTCTTT. Translating it yields CSAREGAGSTFF.

Ten or more counts support this clonotype. The chain employs TRBV28 and TRBJ2-1; D is unclear. Germline values: CDR1 MDHEN, CDR2 SYDVKM. Between the trimmed V and J ends, which lost 2 bases and 9 bases, there was a span of 11 bases. The CDR3 loop spans 13 amino acids. The CDR3 DNA follows: TGTGCCAGCAGTTTACTTTCTATTGGTGAGCAGTTCTTC. This gives the protein CASSLLSIGEQFF.

The V gene is TRBV4-3, the J gene TRBJ2-6; the D gene is possibly TRBD1 (6 bases). CDR1 is LGHNA and CDR2 is YSLEER in the germline V gene. The CDR3 extends over 16 amino acids. V gave up 0 bases and J gave up 5 bases, with 11 bases separating them. The DNA of the CDR3 is TGCGCCAGCAGCCAAGAAGGGGGTGGTAGGGCCAACGTCCTGACTTTC. It specifies CASSQEGGGRANVLTF.

The rearrangement uses TRBV5-6 and TRBJ1-3; TRBD1 is a possible D gene (5 bases). The CDR3 is 17 residues long. The ends were cut back, 3 bases at V and 2 bases at J, with 18 bases in the middle. Looked up from germline, CDR1 is SGHDT and CDR2 is YYEEEE. CDR3 in DNA: TGTGCCAGCAGCTCCGACATAACTCAGGGTGCTGGAAACACCATATATTTT. Its translation: CASSSDITQGAGNTIYF. Drawing the rest from reference TRBV5-6 and TRBJ1-3, the complete variable domain is DAGVTQSPTHLIKTRGQQVTLRCSPKSGHDTVSWYQQALGQGPQFIFQYYEEEERQRGNFPDRFSGHQFPNYSSELNVNALLLGDSALYLCASSSDITQGAGNTIYFGEGSWLTVV.

The chain is built from TRBV2 and TRBJ2-1, with TRBD2 matching 9 bases. V dropped 8 bases and J dropped 11; count of bases not matched to a gene: 13. The CDR3 length is 14 residues. The germline V gene encodes CDR1 SNHLY and CDR2 FYNNEI. CDR3 protein: CASGMAGGLIKQFF. In DNA form, the CDR3 reads TGTGCCAGCGGAATGGCGGGAGGGCTTATAAAGCAGTTCTTC.

This chain uses TRBV7-9 with TRBJ2-4; 7 bases map to TRBD2. Per germline, CDR1 SEHNR and CDR2 FQNEAQ (reference sequence). Trimming cost V 3 bases and J 5 bases; bases outside gene matches: 10. The CDR3 totals 16 residues. CDR3 sequence: CASSFAGVGIQNIQYF. The CDR3 coding sequence is TGTGCCAGCAGCTTTGCGGGAGTTGGTATTCAAAACATTCAGTACTTC.

With regard to this clonotype: With a much larger clone just one base away, this may be a read error. The gene calls are TRBV24-1 and TRBJ2-3; D could derive from TRBD1 or TRBD2 (5 bases each). The germline V gene encodes CDR1 KGHDR and CDR2 SFDVKD. The CDR3 has 14 amino acids. V shed 3 bases and J shed 9 bases, with 15 bases lying between them. The CDR3 protein is CATSDKGPLGTQYF. CDR3 coding DNA: TGTGCCACCAGTGATAAGGGACCCCTGGGCACGCAGTATTTT.

This clonotype showed up just a few times. This chain connects TRBV5-1 to TRBJ1-4; no firm D call. Germline V gene lookup returns CDR1 SGHRS and CDR2 YFSETQ. Trimming took 2 bases from V and 4 from J, leaving 3 bases between them. This CDR3 contains 12 residues. CDR3 nucleotides: TGCGCCAGCAGCTTATTTAATGAAAAACTGTTTTTT. It translates to CASSLFNEKLFF.

This clonotype was recorded at least ten times. V usage is TRBV6-2 or TRBV6-3 and J usage is TRBJ1-1; D is perhaps TRBD1 (6 bases). The CDR3 covers 13 residues. Germline CDR1 MNHEY, CDR2 SVGEGT. V lost 2 bases and J lost 5, with 9 bases in between. CDR3 sequence reads: CASSYVDRTEAFF. The CDR3 DNA follows: TGTGCCAGCAGTTACGTAGACAGGACTGAAGCTTTCTTT.

CDR3 nucleotide sequence: TGCAGTGCCCCCCTTTGGAGGGGCAATCAGCCCCAGCATTTT. Translation gives CSAPLWRGNQPQHF. The chain recombines TRBV20-1 with TRBJ1-5, with D uncertain. Per germline, CDR1 DFQATT and CDR2 SNEGSKA (reference sequence). The length of the CDR3 is 14 residues. V lost 6 bases to trimming and J lost 2 bases, with 14 bases between them.

This clonotype was detected only once. The CDR3 DNA is TGTGCCAGCAGCTCGAAGGGGAAGAACTATGGCTACACCTTC. Amino acids: CASSSKGKNYGYTF. This chain connects TRBV7-2 to TRBJ1-2, with D maybe TRBD1 (5 bases). The ends were cut back, 4 bases at V and 2 bases at J, with 11 bases in the middle. This CDR3 is built from 14 residues. Per the germline V gene, CDR1 is SGHTA and CDR2 is FQGNSA.

There are many counts of this clonotype. The CDR3 DNA reads as TGTGCCATCAGTGAGCGGAGCGGGGGGCGCCAAGAGACCCAGTACTTC. It is translated as CAISERSGGRQETQYF. V gene TRBV10-3 combines with J gene TRBJ2-5, with TRBD2 matching over 9 bases. The CDR3 consists of 16 residues. V lost 2 bases and J lost 1; bases outside the gene matches: 5. Germline CDR1 reads ENHRY; CDR2 reads SYGVKD.

This clonotype was recorded at least ten times. The chain combines TRBV20-1 with TRBJ2-7; TRBD1 agrees at 7 bases. Germline V lookup: CDR1 DFQATT, CDR2 SNEGSKA (reference sequence). Trimming at V came to 0 bases and at J to 0 bases, leaving 8 bases not matched to a gene. CDR3 length: 16 residues. CDR3 amino acids: CSARDWRGGSSYEQYF. The CDR3 DNA is TGCAGTGCTAGAGATTGGAGAGGGGGCAGCTCCTACGAGCAGTACTTC.

The J gene is TRBJ1-4, the V gene TRBV25-1, with D hard to call. CDR1 is MGHDK, CDR2 SYGVNS, per germline. The CDR3 loop spans 14 amino acids. Trimming removed 2 bases at V and 7 bases at J, with 11 bases between. Here the CDR3 DNA reads TGTGCCAGCAGTGAACGGGGAGGGAGTGAAAAACTGTTTTTT. It translates to CASSERGGSEKLFF. Variable domain in full (rest from reference TRBV25-1 and TRBJ1-4): EADIYQTPRYLVIGTGKKITLECSQTMGHDKMYWYQQDPGMELHLIHYSYGVNSTEKGDLSSESTVSRIRTEHFPLTLESARPSHTSQYLCASSERGGSEKLFFGSGTQLSVL.